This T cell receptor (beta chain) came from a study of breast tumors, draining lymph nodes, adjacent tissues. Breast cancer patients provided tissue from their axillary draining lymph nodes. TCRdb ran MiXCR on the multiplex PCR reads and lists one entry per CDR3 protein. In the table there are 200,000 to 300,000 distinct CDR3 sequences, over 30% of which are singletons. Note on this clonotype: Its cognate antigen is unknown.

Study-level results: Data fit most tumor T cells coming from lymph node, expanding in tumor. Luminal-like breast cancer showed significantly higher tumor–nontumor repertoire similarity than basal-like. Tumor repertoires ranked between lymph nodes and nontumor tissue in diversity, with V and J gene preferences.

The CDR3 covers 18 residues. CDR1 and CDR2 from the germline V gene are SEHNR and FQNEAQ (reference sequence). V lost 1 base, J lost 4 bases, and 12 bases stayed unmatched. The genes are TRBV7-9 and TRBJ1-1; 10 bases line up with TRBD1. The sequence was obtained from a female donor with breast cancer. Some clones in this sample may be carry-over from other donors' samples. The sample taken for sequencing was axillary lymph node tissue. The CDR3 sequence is CASSLDRTGGLYATEAFF. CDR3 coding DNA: TGTGCCAGCAGCTTAGATAGGACAGGGGGACTCTATGCCACTGAAGCTTTCTTT.